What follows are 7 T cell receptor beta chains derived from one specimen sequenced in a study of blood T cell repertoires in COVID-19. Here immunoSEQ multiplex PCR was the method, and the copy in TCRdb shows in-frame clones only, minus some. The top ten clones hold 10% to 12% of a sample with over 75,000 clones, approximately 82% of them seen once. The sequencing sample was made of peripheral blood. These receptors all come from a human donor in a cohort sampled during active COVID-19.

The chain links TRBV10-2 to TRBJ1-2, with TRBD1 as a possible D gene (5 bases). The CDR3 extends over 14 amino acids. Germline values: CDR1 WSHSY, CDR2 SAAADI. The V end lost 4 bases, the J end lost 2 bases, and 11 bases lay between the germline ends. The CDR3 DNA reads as TGCGCCAGCAGTGGTACGGGGGTAAACTATGGCTACACCTTC. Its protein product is CASSGTGVNYGYTF.

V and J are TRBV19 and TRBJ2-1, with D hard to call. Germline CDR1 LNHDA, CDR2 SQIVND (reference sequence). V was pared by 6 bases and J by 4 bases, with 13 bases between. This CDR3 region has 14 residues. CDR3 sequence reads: CASSPADGYNEQFF. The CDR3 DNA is TGTGCCAGTAGCCCTGCGGATGGGTACAATGAGCAGTTCTTC.

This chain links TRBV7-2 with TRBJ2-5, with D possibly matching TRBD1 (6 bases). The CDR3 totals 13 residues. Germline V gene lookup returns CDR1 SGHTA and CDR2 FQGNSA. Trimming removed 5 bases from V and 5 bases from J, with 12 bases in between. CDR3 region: CASSATGPETQYF. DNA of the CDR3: TGTGCCAGCAGCGCAACAGGGCCCGAGACCCAGTACTTC.

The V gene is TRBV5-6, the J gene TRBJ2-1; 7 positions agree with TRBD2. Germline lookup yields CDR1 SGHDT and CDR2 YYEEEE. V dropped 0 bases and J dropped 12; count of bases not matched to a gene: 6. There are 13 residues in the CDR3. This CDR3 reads CASSLGRGSGQFF. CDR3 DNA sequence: TGTGCCAGCAGCTTGGGGCGGGGGAGTGGGCAGTTCTTC.

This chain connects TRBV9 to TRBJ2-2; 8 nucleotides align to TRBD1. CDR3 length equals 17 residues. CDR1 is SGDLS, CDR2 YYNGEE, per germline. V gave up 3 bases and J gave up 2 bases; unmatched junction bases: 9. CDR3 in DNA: TGTGCCAGCAGCGCCGGACAGGGTTGGGGCAACACCGGGGAGCTGTTTTTT. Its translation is CASSAGQGWGNTGELFF.

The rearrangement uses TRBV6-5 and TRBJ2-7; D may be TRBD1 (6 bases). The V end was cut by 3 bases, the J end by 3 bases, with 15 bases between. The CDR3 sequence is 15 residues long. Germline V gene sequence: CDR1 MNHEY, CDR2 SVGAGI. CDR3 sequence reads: CASSYGTRYNYEQYF. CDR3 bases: TGTGCCAGCAGTTATGGGACACGTTACAACTACGAGCAGTACTTC.

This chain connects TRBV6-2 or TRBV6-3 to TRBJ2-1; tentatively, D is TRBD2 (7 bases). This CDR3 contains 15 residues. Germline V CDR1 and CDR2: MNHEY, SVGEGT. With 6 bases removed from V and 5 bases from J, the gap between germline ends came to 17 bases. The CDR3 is CASSRRLGGHNEQFF. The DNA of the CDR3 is TGTGCCAGCAGCCGCCGGCTCGGGGGGCACAATGAGCAGTTCTTC.